This T cell receptor (beta chain) was found in a study of blood T cell repertoires in COVID-19. Only in-frame clones appear in the TCRdb table, and some are missing; sequencing was by immunoSEQ multiplex PCR. Here the sample spans roughly 430,000 clones, approximately 90% being singletons. Sequencing was carried out using PBMCs or T cells enriched from blood (not recorded which). The TCR sequence derives from a young woman who had been exposed to COVID-19.

The CDR3 DNA reads TGTGCCAGCAGCGTAGGAGGGACAGGGATAACTGAAGCTTTCTTT. This sequence encodes CASSVGGTGITEAFF. V usage is TRBV9 and J usage is TRBJ1-1; 9 bases match TRBD1. The CDR3 contains 15 residues. Trimming at V came to 0 bases and at J to 5 bases, leaving 5 bases not matched to a gene. Germline CDR1 is SGDLS and CDR2 is YYNGEE.